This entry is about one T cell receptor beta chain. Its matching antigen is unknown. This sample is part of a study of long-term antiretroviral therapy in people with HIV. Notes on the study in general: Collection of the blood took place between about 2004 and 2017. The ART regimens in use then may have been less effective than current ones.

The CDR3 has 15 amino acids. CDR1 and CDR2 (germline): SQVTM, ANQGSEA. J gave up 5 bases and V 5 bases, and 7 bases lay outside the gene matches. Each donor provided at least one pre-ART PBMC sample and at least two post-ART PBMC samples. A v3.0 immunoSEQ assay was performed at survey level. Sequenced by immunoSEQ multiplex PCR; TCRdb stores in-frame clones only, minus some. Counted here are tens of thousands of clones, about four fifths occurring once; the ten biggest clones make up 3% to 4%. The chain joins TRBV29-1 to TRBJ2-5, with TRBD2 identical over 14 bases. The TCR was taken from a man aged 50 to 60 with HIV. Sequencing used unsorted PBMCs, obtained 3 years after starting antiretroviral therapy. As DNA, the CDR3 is TGCAGCGTTAAGGGACTAGCGGGAGCAGGGGAGACCCAGTACTTC. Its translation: CSVKGLAGAGETQYF. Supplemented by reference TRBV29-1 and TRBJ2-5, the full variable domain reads SAVISQKPSRDICQRGTSLTIQCQVDSQVTMMFWYRQQPGQSLTLIATANQGSEATYESGFVIDKFPISRPNLTFSTLTVSNMSPEDSSIYLCSVKGLAGAGETQYFGPGTRLLVL.